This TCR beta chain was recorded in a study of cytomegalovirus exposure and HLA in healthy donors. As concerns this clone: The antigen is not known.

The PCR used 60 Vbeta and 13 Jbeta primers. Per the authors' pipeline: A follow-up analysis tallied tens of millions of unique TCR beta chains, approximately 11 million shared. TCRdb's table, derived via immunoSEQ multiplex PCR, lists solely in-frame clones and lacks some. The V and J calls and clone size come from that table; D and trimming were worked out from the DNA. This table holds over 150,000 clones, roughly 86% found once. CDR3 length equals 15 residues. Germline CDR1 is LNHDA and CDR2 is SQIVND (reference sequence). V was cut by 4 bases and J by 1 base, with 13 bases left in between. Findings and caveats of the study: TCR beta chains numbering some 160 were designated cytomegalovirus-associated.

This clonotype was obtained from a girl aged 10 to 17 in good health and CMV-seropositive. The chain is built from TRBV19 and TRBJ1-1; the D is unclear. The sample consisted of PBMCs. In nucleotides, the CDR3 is TGTGCCAGTAGTACCCTCGGCAGGCAGAACACTGAAGCTTTCTTT. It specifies CASSTLGRQNTEAFF.